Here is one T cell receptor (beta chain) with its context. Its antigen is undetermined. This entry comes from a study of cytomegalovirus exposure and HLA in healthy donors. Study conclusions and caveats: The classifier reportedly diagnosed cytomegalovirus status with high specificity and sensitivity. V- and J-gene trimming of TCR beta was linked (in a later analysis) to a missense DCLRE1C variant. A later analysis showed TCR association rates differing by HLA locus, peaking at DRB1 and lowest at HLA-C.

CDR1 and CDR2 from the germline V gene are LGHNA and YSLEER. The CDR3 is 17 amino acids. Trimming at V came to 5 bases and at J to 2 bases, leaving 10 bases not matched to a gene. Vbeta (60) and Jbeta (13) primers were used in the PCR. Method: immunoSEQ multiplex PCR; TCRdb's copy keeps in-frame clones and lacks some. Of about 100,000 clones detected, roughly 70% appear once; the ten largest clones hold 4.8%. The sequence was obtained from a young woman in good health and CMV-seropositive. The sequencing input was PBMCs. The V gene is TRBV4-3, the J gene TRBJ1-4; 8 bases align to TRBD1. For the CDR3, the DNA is TGCGCCAGCAGCAAAAGTACAGGGGGGGGTACTAATGAAAAACTGTTTTTT. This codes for CASSKSTGGGTNEKLFF.